Given below is one TCR beta chain in context. The data stem from a study of shared clonotypes between healthy human individuals. This CDR3 has 16 amino acids. Trimming took 1 base from V and 3 from J, leaving 15 bases between them. The germline V gene encodes CDR1 LGHNA and CDR2 YNFKEQ. For genomic DNA, unsorted samples relied on around 93 million PBMCs. Profiled with immunoSEQ multiplex PCR; TCRdb holds only in-frame clones, not every one. Here the sample spans about 560,000 clones, around 78% being singletons. This receptor was taken from a woman aged 35 to 49 in good health. Some clones in this sample may be carry-over from other donors' samples. The V and J genes are TRBV4-2 and TRBJ2-5; D may correspond to TRBD1 or TRBD2 (5 bases each). The material sequenced was PBMCs. Here the CDR3 DNA reads TGTGCCAGCAGCCAAGCTTGGCAGACAGCGGAAGAGACCCAGTACTTC. Its protein is CASSQAWQTAEETQYF.